Each of the 12 T cell receptor beta chains below was sequenced from the same sample in a study of cytomegalovirus exposure and HLA in healthy donors. TCRdb keeps only in-frame clones here, not all; method: immunoSEQ multiplex PCR. The table has roughly 170,000 clones, about 80% seen once. Material for sequencing was PBMCs. These receptors were taken from a woman between 18 and 30 years old in good health and CMV-seropositive.

V usage is TRBV5-1 and J usage is TRBJ2-2; 8 bases agree with TRBD2. This CDR3 spans 18 amino acids. The germline gives CDR1 SGHRS, CDR2 YFSETQ. After removal of 1 base from V and 6 bases from J, the junction contained 14 bases not matched to a gene. The CDR3 sequence is CASSLRQTIGTSAGELFF. The CDR3 DNA reads TGCGCCAGCAGCTTGAGACAGACCATCGGGACTAGTGCCGGGGAGCTGTTTTTT.

V and J are TRBV5-1 and TRBJ1-2; the match to TRBD1 covers 7 bases. This CDR3 is built from 15 residues. The V gene's germline CDR1 is SGHRS and CDR2 YFSETQ. J was trimmed by 3 bases and V by 5 bases; bases with no gene match: 10. The CDR3 sequence is CASRYSTGIDYGYTF. CDR3 bases: TGCGCCAGCAGATATTCGACAGGGATCGACTATGGCTACACCTTC.

V gene TRBV11-2 combines with J gene TRBJ2-5; possible D gene TRBD2, 7 bases. Germline values: CDR1 SGHAT, CDR2 FQNNGV. Trimming took off 2 bases at V and 6 bases at J, with 16 bases between the two ends. The CDR3 sequence is 15 residues long. As DNA, the CDR3 is TGTGCCAGCAGCTTAATCCGGGGGGCCCTGAAGACCCAGTACTTC. Its translation is CASSLIRGALKTQYF.

V usage is TRBV6-5 and J usage is TRBJ1-2; D gene ambiguous. The V end was cut by 2 bases, the J end by 2 bases, with 6 bases between. Germline CDR1 is MNHEY and CDR2 is SVGAGI. This CDR3 has 13 amino acids. DNA of the CDR3: TGTGCCAGCAGTTACAGTCAGAACTATGGCTACACCTTC. Translation gives CASSYSQNYGYTF.

The chain is built from TRBV9 and TRBJ1-2, with D possibly matching TRBD1 (6 bases). This CDR3 spans 16 amino acids. Germline CDR1 reads SGDLS; CDR2 reads YYNGEE. V was cut by 4 bases and J by 4 bases, with 20 bases left in between. This CDR3 is CASSSGTNNDRYGYTF. In nucleotides, the CDR3 is TGTGCCAGCAGCTCCGGGACAAACAACGACCGCTATGGCTACACCTTC. The entire variable domain, with the rest obtained from reference TRBV9 and TRBJ1-2, is as follows: DSGVTQTPKHLITATGQRVTLRCSPRSGDLSVYWYQQSLDQGLQFLIQYYNGEERAKGNILERFSAQQFPDLHSELNLSSLELGDSALYFCASSSGTNNDRYGYTFGSGTRLTVV.

The chain is built from TRBV6-1 and TRBJ2-3; D unresolved. Germline V gene lookup returns CDR1 MNHNS and CDR2 SASEGT. Between the trimmed V and J ends, which lost 6 bases and 3 bases, there was a span of 10 bases. This CDR3 contains 13 residues. DNA of the CDR3: TGTGCCAGCAGCCGGCGGTCGACAGATACGCAGTATTTT. Residues: CASSRRSTDTQYF.

This clone was observed once. The chain combines TRBV2 with TRBJ2-1; TRBD2 agrees at 7 bases. The V gene's germline CDR1 is SNHLY and CDR2 FYNNEI. V trimming: 10 bases; J trimming: 5 bases; junction bases outside the gene matches: 5. CDR3 length: 12 amino acids. The CDR3 is CATSGLHNEQFF. In nucleotides, the CDR3 is TGTGCCACTTCGGGACTACACAATGAGCAGTTCTTC.

This clone occurred once. CDR3 region: CASNPLPRDRGEKLFF. The CDR3 DNA reads as TGTGCCAGCAACCCCCTCCCCCGGGACAGGGGTGAAAAACTGTTTTTT. The chain couples TRBV7-8 to TRBJ1-4; 10 bases fit TRBD1. CDR1 is SGHVS and CDR2 is FQNEAQ in the germline V gene. J gave up 7 bases and V 7 bases, and 12 bases lay outside the gene matches. This CDR3 contains 16 residues.

This clone appeared a single time. This specimen includes other DNA sequences encoding the same CDR3. The chain couples TRBV6-5 to TRBJ2-7, with unresolved D. CDR1 is MNHEY, CDR2 SVGAGI, per germline. V was trimmed by 0 bases and J by 0 bases, leaving 9 bases between them. The CDR3 has 15 amino acids. CDR3 DNA sequence: TGTGCCAGCAGTTACTCCGGGTCCAGCTCCTACGAGCAGTACTTC. This encodes CASSYSGSSSYEQYF.

V usage is TRBV11-2 and J usage is TRBJ2-7, with D hard to call. The CDR3 is 11 amino acids. The germline CDR1 and CDR2 sequences are SGHAT and FQNNGV. V dropped 3 bases and J dropped 5 bases, with 5 bases sitting between them. The CDR3 DNA follows: TGTGCCAGCAGCTTTACGGACGAGCAGTACTTC. Amino acid sequence: CASSFTDEQYF.

This clone was recorded only once. The rearrangement links TRBV5-4 to TRBJ1-1, with 7 nucleotides matching TRBD1. The CDR3 consists of 14 residues. Trimming took 4 bases from V and 7 from J; bases not matched to a gene: 10. CDR1 and CDR2 (germline): SGHNT, YYREEE (reference sequence). DNA for the CDR3: TGTGCCAGCAGCCGATACTCACAGGGGATTGAAGCTTTCTTT. Its protein is CASSRYSQGIEAFF.

The V call is TRBV4-3, the J call TRBJ2-5; TRBD2 matches at 10 bases. Germline loops: CDR1 LGHNA, CDR2 YSLEER. This CDR3 is built from 16 residues. Losses at the gene ends were 0 bases for V and 4 bases for J; bases not matched to a gene: 5. CDR3 bases: TGCGCCAGCAGCCAAGACCTAGCGGGGGCGGGAGAGACCCAGTACTTC. Its translation: CASSQDLAGAGETQYF.